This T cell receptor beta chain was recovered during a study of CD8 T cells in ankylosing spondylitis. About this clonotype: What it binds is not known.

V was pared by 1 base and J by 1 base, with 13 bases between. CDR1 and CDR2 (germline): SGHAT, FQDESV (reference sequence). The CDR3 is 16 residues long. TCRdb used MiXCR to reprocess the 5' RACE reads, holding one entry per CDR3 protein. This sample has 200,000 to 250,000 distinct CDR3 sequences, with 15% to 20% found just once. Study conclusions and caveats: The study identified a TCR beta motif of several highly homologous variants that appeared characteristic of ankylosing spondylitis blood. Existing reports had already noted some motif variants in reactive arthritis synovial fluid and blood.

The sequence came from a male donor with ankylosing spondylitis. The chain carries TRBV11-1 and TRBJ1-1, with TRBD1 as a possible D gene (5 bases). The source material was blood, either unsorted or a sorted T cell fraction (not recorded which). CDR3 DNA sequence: TGTGCCAGCAGCTTAGTTGGTTTCAGGGCGAACACTGAAGCTTTCTTT. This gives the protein CASSLVGFRANTEAFF.